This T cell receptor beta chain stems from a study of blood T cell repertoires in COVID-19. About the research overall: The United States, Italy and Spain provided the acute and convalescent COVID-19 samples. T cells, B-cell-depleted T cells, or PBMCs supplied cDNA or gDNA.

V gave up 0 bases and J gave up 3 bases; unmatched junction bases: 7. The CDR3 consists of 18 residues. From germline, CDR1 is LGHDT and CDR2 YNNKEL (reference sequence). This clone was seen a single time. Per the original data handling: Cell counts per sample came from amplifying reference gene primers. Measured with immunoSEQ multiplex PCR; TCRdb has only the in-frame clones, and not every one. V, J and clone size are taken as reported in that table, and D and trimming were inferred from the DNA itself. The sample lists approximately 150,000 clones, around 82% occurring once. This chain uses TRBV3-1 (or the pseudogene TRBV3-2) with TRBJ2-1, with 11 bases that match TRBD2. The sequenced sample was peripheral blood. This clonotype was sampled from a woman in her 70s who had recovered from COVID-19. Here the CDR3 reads CASSQDGTSGRNYNEQFF. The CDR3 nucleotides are TGTGCCAGCAGCCAAGATGGTACTAGCGGGAGAAACTACAATGAGCAGTTCTTC.